This section outlines one T cell receptor beta chain sequence together with its context. Generated by immunoSEQ multiplex PCR, the TCRdb table keeps only in-frame clones and is missing some. The sample yields about 200,000 clones, roughly 90% seen once. Trimming took 0 bases from V and 0 from J, leaving 8 bases between them. Germline V gene lookup returns CDR1 MNHNY and CDR2 SVGAGI (reference sequence). The CDR3 is 15 residues long. These data are taken from a study of blood T cell repertoires in COVID-19. This sequence was found in a middle-aged woman with acute or convalescent COVID-19. The chain joins TRBV6-6 to TRBJ1-2; D gene uncertain. Sequencing was performed on peripheral blood. The CDR3 loop reads CASSYSSIANYGYTF. CDR3 in DNA: TGTGCCAGCAGTTACTCAAGTATAGCTAACTATGGCTACACCTTC.